What follows are 27 T cell receptor beta chains derived from one specimen sequenced in a study of CD8 T cells in ankylosing spondylitis (dated by TCRdb to the late 2010s). Overall study results and their limits: A TCR beta motif of several highly homologous amino acid variants appeared characteristic of blood from ankylosing spondylitis patients.

Their recognized antigens are unknown. Libraries were built with 5' RACE. TCRdb lists the instrument as Illumina HiSeq 2500. TCRdb trimmed public reads at Q25 via fastp, called clones via MiXCR and kept in-frame beta chains. Records with the same CDR3 protein are collapsed into one entry carrying the most frequent genes and DNA. In all, the sample holds approximately 400,000 distinct CDR3 sequences, and 25% to 30% of those were seen once. Over 0.8% of the sample goes to the ten largest clones. Input material: blood, either unsorted or a sorted T cell fraction (not recorded which). These receptors were collected from a male donor with ankylosing spondylitis.

The V gene is TRBV28, the J gene TRBJ1-1, with D possibly being TRBD1 (5 bases). Trimming removed 4 bases from V and 3 bases from J, with 15 bases in between. This CDR3 has 15 residues. Germline V gives CDR1 MDHEN, CDR2 SYDVKM. The CDR3 bases are TGTGCCAGCAGTTCTGGGGGGGGAGGGGACACTGAAGCTTTCTTT. It yields the protein CASSSGGGGDTEAFF.

J is TRBJ1-1 and V is TRBV20-1, with D perhaps TRBD1 (6 bases). The CDR3 has 15 amino acids. Per the germline V gene, CDR1 is DFQATT and CDR2 is SNEGSKA (reference sequence). Trimming removed 0 bases from V and 8 bases from J, with 19 bases in between. CDR3 bases: TGCAGTGCTAGAGATTCGAGGCAGGGGAGGGGAGAAGCTTTCTTT. This encodes CSARDSRQGRGEAFF.

This clonotype was observed a handful of times. V usage is TRBV5-5 and J usage is TRBJ2-7; D might be TRBD1 or TRBD2, each matching 5 bases. V was cut by 4 bases and J by 2 bases, with 16 bases left in between. This CDR3 spans 15 amino acids. In germline, CDR1 is SGHKS, CDR2 YYEKEE (reference sequence). The CDR3 DNA follows: TGTGCCAGCAGCATACCGGGGCAGGGAGCCTACGAGCAGTACGTC. Amino acid sequence: CASSIPGQGAYEQYV.

J is TRBJ2-3 and V is TRBV20-1, with 9 bases identical to TRBD2. CDR1 and CDR2 from the germline V gene are DFQATT and SNEGSKA (reference sequence). This CDR3 region has 14 residues. J gave up 7 bases and V 1 base, and 6 bases lay outside the gene matches. CDR3 nucleotide sequence: TGCAGTGCTAGAGTGGAGCGGGAGGCGAATACGCAGTATTTT. It translates to CSARVEREANTQYF.

The genes are TRBV20-1 and TRBJ2-7, with D hard to call. CDR1 is DFQATT, CDR2 SNEGSKA, per germline (reference sequence). Trimming took 5 bases from V and 3 from J, leaving 11 bases between them. This CDR3 region has 12 residues. The DNA for the CDR3 is TGCAGTGCTCCCTTCCCCGTCTACGAGCAGTACTTC. Amino acids: CSAPFPVYEQYF.

This clonotype was detected only a few times. This rearrangement joins TRBV5-1 to TRBJ1-1; D ambiguous. This CDR3 is built from 15 residues. V was trimmed by 1 base and J by 3 bases, leaving 13 bases between them. From germline, CDR1 is SGHRS and CDR2 YFSETQ. The chain's CDR3 is CASSLLREFDTEAFF. The DNA for the CDR3 is TGCGCCAGCAGCTTGCTAAGGGAGTTTGACACTGAAGCTTTCTTT.

J is TRBJ2-2 and V is TRBV4-2; TRBD2 might be the D (5 bases). The CDR3 has 16 residues. The V gene's germline CDR1 is LGHNA and CDR2 YNFKEQ. Trimming pared 8 bases from V and 5 bases from J, leaving 21 bases between. The chain's CDR3 is CASGAVTRDLTGELFF. The CDR3 DNA is TGTGCCAGCGGCGCCGTTACTAGAGACCTAACCGGGGAGCTGTTTTTT.

The table lists this clonotype with a few counts. This chain uses TRBV20-1 with TRBJ2-5, with 13 nucleotides matching TRBD2. Germline values: CDR1 DFQATT, CDR2 SNEGSKA (reference sequence). With 6 bases clipped from V and 4 bases from J, the junction kept 8 bases outside the gene matches. There are 15 residues in the CDR3. This chain's CDR3 is CSALTSGRLRETQYF. The CDR3 DNA is TGCAGTGCCCTGACTAGCGGGAGGCTGAGAGAGACCCAGTACTTC.

The chain recombines TRBV5-1 with TRBJ1-1; D is undetermined. The V gene lost 0 bases and the J gene lost 1 base, with 7 bases spanning the gap. Germline V gene data show CDR1 as SGHRS and CDR2 as YFSETQ. CDR3 length: 14 residues. The CDR3 is CASSLGLTNTEAFF. CDR3 bases: TGCGCCAGCAGCTTGGGACTAACGAACACTGAAGCTTTCTTT.

V and J are TRBV11-2 and TRBJ1-4; tentative D call: TRBD1 (5 bases). Germline CDR1 is SGHAT and CDR2 is FQNNGV. CDR3 size: 14 residues. The germline V and J ends were trimmed by 7 bases and 6 bases, with 15 bases remaining between them. CDR3: CASTVAWGDEKLFF. CDR3 DNA sequence: TGTGCCAGCACTGTAGCCTGGGGGGATGAAAAACTGTTTTTT.

This clonotype was counted only a few times. The rearrangement links TRBV20-1 to TRBJ1-5; 9 bases match TRBD1. Looked up from germline, CDR1 is DFQATT and CDR2 is SNEGSKA (reference sequence). The CDR3 has 15 amino acids. The ends lost 1 base at V and 7 bases at J; junction bases unmatched: 8. The CDR3 loop is CSARVGQGAGQPQHF. The DNA of the CDR3 is TGCAGTGCTAGAGTGGGACAGGGAGCGGGGCAGCCCCAGCATTTT.

In its sample, this clonotype was seen a few times. The gene calls are TRBV11-2 and TRBJ2-2; 8 positions match TRBD1. Germline V gene lookup returns CDR1 SGHAT and CDR2 FQNNGV. This CDR3 is built from 17 residues. Trimming cost V 0 bases and J 0 bases; bases outside gene matches: 3. The CDR3 protein is CASSLDVQGANTGELFF. In DNA, the CDR3 is TGTGCCAGCAGCTTAGACGTACAGGGGGCGAACACCGGGGAGCTGTTTTTT.

This clonotype was observed a few times. The rearrangement links TRBV5-1 to TRBJ2-1; tentatively, D is TRBD1 or TRBD2 (5 bases each). Trimming took off 1 base at V and 0 bases at J, with 14 bases between the two ends. This CDR3 has 17 residues. Germline CDR1 is SGHRS and CDR2 is YFSETQ. DNA for the CDR3: TGCGCCAGCAGCTTGACTAGAGGGGCGAGCTCCTACAATGAGCAGTTCTTC. This translates into CASSLTRGASSYNEQFF.

The chain is built from TRBV15 and TRBJ2-7; D may be TRBD2 (5 bases). CDR3 length: 13 amino acids. Germline CDR1 LNHNV, CDR2 YYDKDF (reference sequence). Trimming shortened V by 5 bases and J by 5 bases, and 13 bases separated the two germline ends. CDR3 DNA sequence: TGTGCCACCAGCGCGAGGGTTGAGGACGAGCAGTACTTC. Its translation is CATSARVEDEQYF.

This clonotype occurred a few times. CDR3 protein: CASSKPTGQMNNEQFF. Written as DNA, the CDR3 is TGTGCCAGCAGCAAACCCACGGGACAGATGAACAATGAGCAGTTCTTC. The chain uses TRBV5-5 and TRBJ2-1; TRBD1 agrees at 7 bases. J lost 5 bases, V lost 4 bases, and 12 bases had no gene match. The germline V gene has CDR1 SGHKS and CDR2 YYEKEE (reference sequence). This CDR3 spans 16 amino acids.

The V call is TRBV5-1, the J call TRBJ1-2; D call uncertain. Germline loops: CDR1 SGHRS, CDR2 YFSETQ. V was shortened by 2 bases and J by 4 bases, with 12 bases between the two germline ends. CDR3 length: 14 residues. The CDR3, as DNA: TGCGCCAGCAGCTTTGCCGGGGAGTTCTATGGCTACACCTTC. This sequence encodes CASSFAGEFYGYTF.

The V and J genes are TRBV7-2 and TRBJ2-1; D might be TRBD2 (5 bases). Germline V gene sequence: CDR1 SGHTA, CDR2 FQGNSA. V was pared by 5 bases and J by 6 bases, with 14 bases between. The CDR3 runs to 14 residues. CDR3 bases: TGTGCCAGCAGCATTAGAGGAGGAAGCAATGAGCAGTTCTTC. Its protein product is CASSIRGGSNEQFF.

The chain carries TRBV20-1 and TRBJ2-5; 11 bases are shared with TRBD2. The CDR3 covers 14 residues. V shed 5 bases and J 4 bases; nucleotides not matched to a gene: 6. The germline V gene encodes CDR1 DFQATT and CDR2 SNEGSKA (reference sequence). The CDR3 is CSAPTSGRGETQYF. The DNA for the CDR3 is TGCAGTGCTCCCACTAGCGGGAGAGGAGAGACCCAGTACTTC.

V and J are TRBV2 and TRBJ2-2; D might be TRBD2 (5 bases). CDR1 and CDR2 (germline): SNHLY, FYNNEI. This CDR3 region has 17 residues. V lost 8 bases, J lost 1 base, and 20 bases lay in between. The CDR3 protein is CASLWYYGGQNTGELFF. The DNA of the CDR3 is TGTGCCAGCCTCTGGTATTATGGCGGGCAGAACACCGGGGAGCTGTTTTTT.

V usage is TRBV6-1 and J usage is TRBJ2-3, with a tentative D call TRBD2 (5 bases). V lost 7 bases, J lost 2 bases, and 10 bases lay in between. The CDR3 covers 13 residues. Germline V CDR1 and CDR2: MNHNS, SASEGT. The CDR3 DNA reads TGTGCCAGCAACGAGCGGTACACAGATACGCAGTATTTT. Protein sequence: CASNERYTDTQYF.

V gene TRBV18 combines with J gene TRBJ2-1; D gene unclear. The CDR3 runs to 14 residues. Germline CDR1 and CDR2: KGHSH and LQKENI. V gave up 5 bases and J gave up 4 bases, with 12 bases separating them. The CDR3 region has the DNA TGTGCCAGCTCATCAGATCCCGGGTACAATGAGCAGTTCTTC. Amino acids: CASSSDPGYNEQFF.

The chain links TRBV5-1 to TRBJ2-2; 7 bases are a match to TRBD2. The germline V gene has CDR1 SGHRS and CDR2 YFSETQ. V gave up 0 bases and J gave up 4 bases; unmatched junction bases: 6. This CDR3 is 16 amino acids long. This CDR3 reads CASSLDLAELTGELFF. The CDR3, as DNA: TGCGCCAGCAGCTTGGACCTAGCGGAGCTCACCGGGGAGCTGTTTTTT.

The chain carries TRBV20-1 and TRBJ2-1, with D maybe TRBD1 (7 bases). Germline V CDR1 and CDR2: DFQATT, SNEGSKA (reference sequence). The CDR3 totals 16 residues. V lost 4 bases and J 7 bases, leaving 23 bases between the germline ends. Here the CDR3 DNA reads TGCAGTGCTAAACCACTAGGCGGGACAGATGGTAATGAGCAGTTCTTC. Translation gives CSAKPLGGTDGNEQFF.

The chain recombines TRBV5-1 with TRBJ2-1; D is perhaps TRBD1 (6 bases). V lost 2 bases and J lost 1, with 10 bases in between. Germline CDR1 and CDR2: SGHRS and YFSETQ. The CDR3 spans 15 residues. CDR3 sequence reads: CASSLQGESYNEQFF. The CDR3 nucleotides are TGCGCCAGCAGCTTACAGGGCGAATCCTACAATGAGCAGTTCTTC.

The genes are TRBV5-1 and TRBJ2-2, with 9 bases lining up with TRBD1. The CDR3 is 16 residues long. The germline V gene encodes CDR1 SGHRS and CDR2 YFSETQ. V trimming: 4 bases; J trimming: 7 bases; junction bases outside the gene matches: 11. DNA for the CDR3: TGCGCCAGCAGCGCGCGCACAGGGGGCGTCGGCGGGGAGCTGTTTTTT. Amino acid sequence: CASSARTGGVGGELFF.

The chain uses TRBV25-1 and TRBJ2-1; no clear D gene. The V and J ends lost 4 bases and 0 bases respectively, with 7 bases between them. Germline values: CDR1 MGHDK, CDR2 SYGVNS. The CDR3 sequence is 14 residues long. The CDR3 DNA reads as TGTGCCAGCAGTGGGCAGGCCTCCTACAATGAGCAGTTCTTC. Amino acid sequence: CASSGQASYNEQFF.

This clonotype was seen more than once but under ten times. The CDR3 protein is CASSPRTRQFF. The DNA of the CDR3 is TGTGCCAGCAGCCCTAGGACACGCCAGTTCTTC. J is TRBJ2-1 and V is TRBV6-2 or TRBV6-3; possible D gene TRBD1, 5 bases. V was trimmed by 6 bases and J by 13 bases, leaving 13 bases between them. The CDR3 totals 11 residues. CDR1 and CDR2 from the germline V gene are MNHEY and SVGEGT.